A single sample gave rise to the 17 T cell receptor beta chains below, sequenced in a study of blood T cells in healthy people across ages. For the second PCR, which ran for roughly 6 to 12 cycles, a sample-barcoded 5' primer and a J-beta primer mix were used. TCRdb independently ran MiXCR on the 5' RACE reads; one entry per CDR3 protein. The table lists around 2 million distinct CDR3 sequences, about 39% of them singletons, with roughly 23% in the top ten. The sequenced material came from blood. These receptors originate from a human donor in good health.

V is TRBV12-3 or TRBV12-4 and J is TRBJ2-1; D gene ambiguous. V lost 6 bases and J 9 bases, leaving 9 bases between the germline ends. CDR3 length: 11 amino acids. The CDR3 here is CASSHRSEQFF. CDR3 nucleotides: TGTGCCAGCAGCCACAGAAGTGAGCAGTTCTTC.

Turning to this clonotype: Mismatch with germline at one junction end may stem from a read error. The chain links TRBV6-1 to TRBJ2-4; 9 bases fit TRBD1. Germline V gene lookup returns CDR1 MNHNS and CDR2 SASEGT. The CDR3 loop spans 17 amino acids. The CDR3, as DNA: TGTGCCAGTAGTGAGGTTTTTTGGACAGGGGAGATGAACATTCAGTACTTC. Protein: CASSEVFWTGEMNIQYF.

This clonotype occurred a few times. J is TRBJ1-5 and V is TRBV4-1; D not resolved. The CDR3 is 14 residues long. Trimming took off 4 bases at V and 9 bases at J, with 16 bases between the two ends. CDR1 is MGHRA, CDR2 YSYEKL, per germline. The CDR3: CASSLSVLSGPQHF. The CDR3 DNA is TGCGCCAGCAGCCTATCGGTATTATCAGGGCCCCAGCATTTT.

J is TRBJ1-4 and V is TRBV4-3; no clear D. Germline V gene lookup returns CDR1 LGHNA and CDR2 YSLEER. V dropped 1 base and J dropped 6 bases, with 9 bases sitting between them. This CDR3 region has 14 residues. The CDR3 DNA reads TGCGCCAGCAGCCAAGGACAACGGGATGAAAAACTGTTTTTT. This encodes CASSQGQRDEKLFF.

CDR3 bases: TGCAGTGCAAAGGACCTCCTAAGCTACGAGCAGTACTTC. Translated, it gives CSAKDLLSYEQYF. V is TRBV20-1 and J is TRBJ2-7, with D unclear. The V and J ends lost 6 bases and 3 bases respectively, with 15 bases between them. The germline gives CDR1 DFQATT, CDR2 SNEGSKA (reference sequence). This CDR3 spans 13 amino acids.

This clonotype was observed a few times. The J gene is TRBJ2-7, the V gene TRBV5-1; D is perhaps TRBD1 (5 bases). Trimming removed 8 bases at V and 8 bases at J, with 11 bases between. This CDR3 has 10 amino acids. The germline V gene has CDR1 SGHRS and CDR2 YFSETQ. CDR3 amino acids: CASARQKQYF. CDR3 DNA sequence: TGCGCCAGTGCAAGACAGAAGCAGTACTTC. Looking up the rest from reference TRBV5-1 and TRBJ2-7 gives the full variable domain: KAGVTQTPRYLIKTRGQQVTLSCSPISGHRSVSWYQQTPGQGLQFLFEYFSETQRNKGNFPGRFSGRQFSNSRSEMNVSTLELGDSALYLCASARQKQYFGPGTRLTVT.

The chain is built from TRBV29-1 and TRBJ1-2; D uncertain. CDR1 is SQVTM and CDR2 is ANQGSEA in the germline V gene. Trimming stripped 4 bases from V and 8 bases from J, with 11 bases between. The CDR3 is 11 residues long. The CDR3 DNA reads TGCAGCGTTGGAGTTGGGGAGGGCTACACCTTC. It encodes CSVGVGEGYTF.

This clonotype was picked up many times. The V and J genes are TRBV7-3 and TRBJ2-6; D gene unclear. V was clipped by 5 bases and J by 2 bases, with 7 bases between them. Germline assignment: CDR1 SGHTA and CDR2 FQGTGA. This CDR3 has 14 amino acids. The CDR3 is CASSPSAGANVLTF. The CDR3 coding sequence is TGTGCCAGCAGCCCAAGTGCTGGGGCCAACGTCCTGACTTTC.

The V and J genes are TRBV20-1 and TRBJ2-7, with D unresolved. CDR3 length: 13 amino acids. The germline V gene has CDR1 DFQATT and CDR2 SNEGSKA (reference sequence). Trimming pared 5 bases from V and 0 bases from J, leaving 11 bases between. The chain's CDR3 is CSACFGSSYEQYF. The CDR3 coding sequence is TGCAGTGCTTGTTTCGGATCCTCCTACGAGCAGTACTTC.

The V call is TRBV7-2, the J call TRBJ2-3; 12 nucleotides align to TRBD2. The CDR3 is 18 amino acids. The ends lost 4 bases at V and 3 bases at J; junction bases unmatched: 11. CDR1 is SGHTA and CDR2 is FQGNSA in the germline V gene. In DNA, the CDR3 is TGTGCCAGCAGCTCCAATCTGTATGGGACTAGCGGGACAGATACGCAGTATTTT. Translation: CASSSNLYGTSGTDTQYF.

This chain links TRBV3-1 with TRBJ2-1; 9 positions agree with TRBD2. The CDR3 contains 20 residues. V shed 0 bases and J 0 bases; nucleotides not matched to a gene: 12. The germline gives CDR1 LGHDT, CDR2 YNNKEL (reference sequence). The CDR3 nucleotides read TGTGCCAGCAGCCAAGAATGGGGCGGGGGGGATACCTACTCCTACAATGAGCAGTTCTTC. Translation: CASSQEWGGGDTYSYNEQFF.

The rearrangement joins TRBV6-6 to TRBJ1-1; a weak D match, TRBD1 (6 bases). The CDR3 covers 16 residues. V dropped 6 bases and J dropped 1 base, with 18 bases sitting between them. The germline V gene has CDR1 MNHNY and CDR2 SVGAGI (reference sequence). This chain's CDR3 is CASSPPGGRRNTEAFF. The CDR3 DNA follows: TGTGCCAGCAGCCCGCCGGGGGGGCGAAGGAACACTGAAGCTTTCTTT.

CDR3 sequence reads: CATSRAPRRLMGTEAFF. The CDR3 nucleotides read TGTGCCACCAGCAGGGCTCCACGACGCCTAATGGGCACTGAAGCTTTCTTT. The chain is built from TRBV15 and TRBJ1-1; D unclear. CDR3 length: 17 residues. The ends were cut back, 3 bases at V and 4 bases at J, with 21 bases in the middle. Germline V gene sequence: CDR1 LNHNV, CDR2 YYDKDF (reference sequence).

The rearrangement uses TRBV28 and TRBJ1-2, with 7 bases identical to TRBD1. V was pared by 6 bases and J by 8 bases, with 6 bases of the junction left unmatched. In germline, CDR1 is MDHEN, CDR2 SYDVKM. The CDR3 covers 12 residues. The CDR3 reads CASRMGQRGYTF. Written as DNA, the CDR3 is TGTGCCAGCAGGATGGGACAGCGAGGCTACACCTTC.

This clonotype was counted a few times. The chain couples TRBV11-1 to TRBJ2-6, with TRBD1 matching 10 bases. Germline V lookup: CDR1 SGHAT, CDR2 FQDESV (reference sequence). There are 18 residues in the CDR3. The ends lost 4 bases at V and 1 base at J; junction bases unmatched: 7. For the CDR3, the DNA is TGTGCCAGCAGCTCGCGGGACAGGGGTCGGTCTGGGGCCAACGTCCTGACTTTC. This translates into CASSSRDRGRSGANVLTF.

The chain couples TRBV6-5 to TRBJ2-1; 10 bases match TRBD1. CDR3 length equals 14 residues. CDR1 is MNHEY, CDR2 SVGAGI, per germline. The V segment lost 0 bases and the J segment 8 bases; nucleotides outside the gene matches: 1. CDR3: CASSYSDRGDEQFF. Here the CDR3 DNA reads TGTGCCAGCAGTTACTCGGACAGGGGGGATGAGCAGTTCTTC.

Only a few counts were recorded for this clonotype. The rearrangement links TRBV7-2 to TRBJ1-5; TRBD1 might be the D (5 bases). Trimming cost V 2 bases and J 2 bases, with 25 bases left between them. Germline V gene lookup returns CDR1 SGHTA and CDR2 FQGNSA. CDR3 length: 20 amino acids. The CDR3: CASSLPLHRDSADGNQPQHF. DNA of the CDR3: TGTGCCAGCAGCTTACCCCTCCACCGCGACAGTGCTGATGGCAATCAGCCCCAGCATTTT.